This T cell receptor beta chain was captured in a study of response to subunit inactivated influenza vaccine. Study results and limitations: Few additional T cells are recruited per seasonal influenza vaccination, authors suggested.

This clonotype was detected a few times. Its specificity is unknown. TCRdb processed the RT-PCR reads anew with MiXCR; each CDR3 protein has one entry. The profile shows about 500,000 distinct CDR3 sequences, 16% of them singletons. Material: CD4+ T cells sorted from PBMCs, obtained less than 30 months after vaccination. This clonotype was sampled from a man aged 50 to 69 who received an inactivated influenza vaccine.

Here the CDR3 DNA reads TGTGCCAGCAGCTTAGCGTCGGACAGAGCCGGGGAGCTGTTTTTT. As protein: CASSLASDRAGELFF. V is TRBV7-2 and J is TRBJ2-2; a possible D gene is TRBD1 (6 bases). The CDR3 totals 15 residues. In germline, CDR1 is SGHTA, CDR2 FQGNSA. Deletions cut 0 bases from V and 6 bases from J, with 11 bases between.